The 7 T cell receptor beta chains reported below all come from one sample, sequenced in a study of blood T cell repertoires in COVID-19. Produced via immunoSEQ multiplex PCR; TCRdb's table is partial and in-frame only. The sample holds around 340,000 clones, 86% seen once. Sequencing was performed on peripheral blood. Every receptor here comes from a woman in her sixties with COVID-19, enrolled during active disease.

The chain links TRBV13 to TRBJ1-6; no clear D. From germline, CDR1 is PRHDT and CDR2 FYEKMQ (reference sequence). V lost 4 bases and J lost 0, with 19 bases in between. The CDR3 covers 19 residues. The CDR3 DNA is TGTGCCAGCAGCTCCCATCAAACAGACGGAAGCTCCTATAATTCACCCCTCCACTTT. It translates to CASSSHQTDGSSYNSPLHF.

V and J are TRBV15 and TRBJ1-5; D gene unclear. The CDR3 has 13 residues. Germline loops: CDR1 LNHNV, CDR2 YYDKDF (reference sequence). With 7 bases removed from V and 6 bases from J, the gap between germline ends came to 13 bases. Here the CDR3 DNA reads TGTGCCACCACGACGAGGCCGGGTCAGCCCCAGCATTTT. It translates to CATTTRPGQPQHF. Using reference TRBV15 and TRBJ1-5 for the parts outside the CDR3, the full variable domain is DAMVIQNPRYQVTQFGKPVTLSCSQTLNHNVMYWYQQKSSQAPKLLFHYYDKDFNNEADTPDNFQSRRPNTSFCFLDIRSPGLGDTAMYLCATTTRPGQPQHFGDGTRLSIL.

This chain joins TRBV5-1 and TRBJ1-5; D may be TRBD1 (6 bases). CDR1 and CDR2 from the germline V gene are SGHRS and YFSETQ. V dropped 5 bases and J dropped 3 bases, with 15 bases sitting between them. CDR3 size: 15 residues. CDR3 loop: CASRRDTESNQPQHF. Here the CDR3 DNA reads TGCGCCAGCAGGAGGGACACGGAGTCCAATCAGCCCCAGCATTTT.

The chain employs TRBV27 and TRBJ1-5, with TRBD1 matching over 8 bases. V lost 0 bases to trimming and J lost 5 bases; unmatched junction nucleotides: 21. Looked up from germline, CDR1 is MNHEY and CDR2 is SMNVEV (reference sequence). The CDR3 length is 21 residues. This CDR3 is CASSLSWGQAILPDAYQPQHF. The CDR3 nucleotides are TGTGCCAGCAGTTTATCGTGGGGACAGGCCATACTCCCCGACGCATATCAGCCCCAGCATTTT.

J is TRBJ2-1 and V is TRBV10-2; the match to TRBD2 covers 12 bases. This CDR3 has 18 residues. The germline CDR1 and CDR2 sequences are WSHSY and SAAADI. The V gene end was trimmed by 3 bases and the J gene end by 4 bases; junction bases not matched to a gene: 10. In DNA form, the CDR3 reads TGCGCCAGCAGTGACTTCTCCAGACTAGCGGGGGAATACAATGAGCAGTTCTTC. As protein: CASSDFSRLAGEYNEQFF.

V usage is TRBV18 and J usage is TRBJ1-2; D not certain. Germline CDR1 KGHSH, CDR2 LQKENI. V lost 3 bases and J lost 7, with 18 bases in between. The CDR3 is 15 amino acids. The CDR3 loop is CASSPATRARSGYTF. DNA for the CDR3: TGTGCCAGCTCACCTGCCACGAGGGCGCGAAGTGGCTACACCTTC. Supplemented by reference TRBV18 and TRBJ1-2, the full variable domain reads NAGVMQNPRHLVRRRGQEARLRCSPMKGHSHVYWYRQLPEEGLKFMVYLQKENIIDESGMPKERFSAEFPKEGPSILRIQQVVRGDSAAYFCASSPATRARSGYTFGSGTRLTVV.

This clone occurred once. Relative to the germline gene, one junction end is altered; a read error may explain this. This chain links TRBV7-2 with TRBJ1-2; 9 nucleotides align to TRBD1. CDR1 SGHTA and CDR2 FQGNSA come from the germline V gene. The CDR3 spans 15 residues. CDR3 in amino acids: CASSLHGTGPYVYTF. CDR3 DNA: TGTGCCAGCAGCCTCCACGGGACAGGGCCTTATGTCTACACCTTC.